The 8 T cell receptor beta chains reported below all come from one sample, sequenced in a study of blood T cell repertoires in COVID-19. The table came from immunoSEQ multiplex PCR; TCRdb's copy has only in-frame clones and leaves some out. The table records some 260,000 clones, approximately 91% of them present only once. Sequenced input: peripheral blood. These receptors came from a woman aged 30 to 39 with acute or convalescent COVID-19.

This chain links TRBV11-2 with TRBJ2-7; D is unclear. CDR1 and CDR2 (germline): SGHAT, FQNNGV. The V gene lost 0 bases and the J gene lost 4 bases, with 4 bases spanning the gap. The CDR3 is 12 amino acids. The CDR3 reads CASSLEAYEQYF. Here the CDR3 DNA reads TGTGCCAGCAGCTTAGAGGCATACGAGCAGTACTTC.

The V and J genes are TRBV6-5 and TRBJ2-1; D unclear. The CDR3 is 12 residues long. Germline CDR1 is MNHEY and CDR2 is SVGAGI. The ends were cut back, 6 bases at V and 10 bases at J, with 13 bases in the middle. The CDR3 sequence: CASSQPPREQFF. DNA for the CDR3: TGTGCCAGCAGCCAGCCTCCGCGGGAGCAGTTCTTC.

The CDR3 is CASSLAGEGSYEQYF. CDR3 in DNA: TGTGCCAGCAGTCTAGCGGGAGAGGGCTCCTACGAGCAGTACTTC. This chain links TRBV6-5 with TRBJ2-7; 10 positions match TRBD2. Per germline, CDR1 MNHEY and CDR2 SVGAGI. The CDR3 is 15 amino acids. Germline trimming cut 5 bases from V and 0 bases from J; bases unmatched to any gene: 4.

This clone has a single count. The chain combines TRBV3-1 (or the pseudogene TRBV3-2) with TRBJ2-7; 8 positions agree with TRBD2. The trim removed 5 bases at V and 2 bases at J, leaving 5 bases unmatched. The germline CDR1 and CDR2 sequences are LGHDT and YNNKEL (reference sequence). This CDR3 comprises 14 residues. The CDR3 sequence is CASSYWTSTYEQYF. CDR3 in DNA: TGTGCCAGCAGCTACTGGACTAGCACCTACGAGCAGTACTTC.

The chain links TRBV19 to TRBJ2-2; D not resolved. The CDR3 totals 11 residues. The germline V gene has CDR1 LNHDA and CDR2 SQIVND (reference sequence). The V and J ends lost 3 bases and 8 bases respectively, with 4 bases between them. Written as DNA, the CDR3 is TGTGCCAGTAGTATGGAGGGGGAGCTGTTTTTT. Its protein is CASSMEGELFF.

This clone has just one count. The chain joins TRBV6-5 to TRBJ2-1, with 8 bases that match TRBD1. The V gene's germline CDR1 is MNHEY and CDR2 SVGAGI. With 1 base clipped from V and 7 bases from J, the junction kept 6 bases outside the gene matches. The CDR3 is made up of 15 amino acids. CDR3: CASSYLPTGGNEQFF. CDR3 sequence (DNA): TGTGCCAGCAGTTACTTACCCACAGGGGGTAATGAGCAGTTCTTC.

In its sample, this clone was seen once. This rearrangement joins TRBV7-6 to TRBJ2-6; D possibly corresponds to TRBD1 (6 bases). The length of the CDR3 is 17 residues. The germline V gene has CDR1 SGHVS and CDR2 FNYEAQ. Trimming cost V 4 bases and J 0 bases, with 13 bases left between them. The CDR3 loop reads CASSSWTASSGANVLTF. The CDR3 bases are TGTGCCAGCAGCTCGTGGACAGCGAGCTCTGGGGCCAACGTCCTGACTTTC.

Notes on this clone: The sample carries other DNA sequences with the same CDR3. The chain couples TRBV27 to TRBJ1-2; possibly TRBD1 for D (5 bases). The CDR3 covers 13 residues. The germline V and J ends were trimmed by 2 bases and 4 bases, with 8 bases remaining between them. Looked up from germline, CDR1 is MNHEY and CDR2 is SMNVEV (reference sequence). The CDR3 region has the DNA TGTGCCAGCAGTTTACAGGGTTCCTATGGCTACACCTTC. The encoded protein is CASSLQGSYGYTF.